This entry lists 23 T cell receptor beta chains sequenced from one sample in a study of T cells in Graves' hyperthyroidism and ophthalmopathy. TCR beta CDR3 region amplification was performed from RNA transcripts. Initially, a first-round RT-PCR of the TCR CDR3 employed the HTBI primer set. One entry per CDR3 protein, called by TCRdb with MiXCR from the multiplex PCR reads. The sample contains 300,000 to 350,000 distinct CDR3 sequences, over 11% of which appear only once. The sample consisted of blood. Source of these receptors: a woman between 25 and 40 years old with Graves' hyperthyroidism.

This clonotype showed up just a few times. The rearrangement uses TRBV10-1 and TRBJ2-3; D perhaps matches TRBD2 (5 bases). V shed 6 bases and J shed 3 bases, with 13 bases lying between them. The length of the CDR3 is 14 residues. The germline gives CDR1 WNHNN, CDR2 SYGVQD (reference sequence). CDR3 region: CASSSGSATDTQYF. The CDR3 DNA reads as TGCGCCAGCAGCTCCGGTAGCGCAACAGATACGCAGTATTTT.

This clonotype came up many times. The rearrangement uses TRBV6-1 and TRBJ1-5, with 8 bases matching TRBD1. The V gene end was trimmed by 7 bases and the J gene end by 1 base; junction bases not matched to a gene: 18. The CDR3 sequence is 19 residues long. Germline CDR1 MNHNS, CDR2 SASEGT. This chain's CDR3 is CASIELDRARSSSNQPQHF. CDR3 sequence (DNA): TGTGCCAGCATCGAACTGGACAGGGCAAGGTCTTCGAGCAATCAGCCCCAGCATTTT.

The sample holds many counts of this clonotype. The gene calls are TRBV6-2 or TRBV6-3 and TRBJ2-1, with a weak D call TRBD2 (5 bases). Germline loops: CDR1 MNHEY, CDR2 SVGEGT. Between the trimmed V and J ends, which lost 5 bases and 0 bases, there was a span of 8 bases. The CDR3 length is 14 residues. CDR3: CASSPSSSYNEQFF. DNA for the CDR3: TGTGCCAGCAGTCCTAGCAGCTCCTACAATGAGCAGTTCTTC.

This clonotype was counted between two and nine times. J is TRBJ1-1 and V is TRBV5-6; D may be TRBD1 (5 bases). Germline CDR1 and CDR2: SGHDT and YYEEEE. With 2 bases removed from V and 7 bases from J, the gap between germline ends came to 12 bases. This CDR3 is 13 amino acids long. CDR3 protein: CASSFQGGGEAFF. CDR3 coding DNA: TGTGCCAGCAGCTTCCAGGGTGGGGGTGAAGCTTTCTTT.

This clonotype has ten or more counts. The chain combines TRBV7-2 with TRBJ2-2; TRBD1 or TRBD2 may be the D gene (5 bases each). CDR1 SGHTA and CDR2 FQGNSA come from the germline V gene. CDR3 length: 17 residues. Deletions cut 2 bases from V and 0 bases from J, with 13 bases between. The CDR3 is CASSLSRDGSNTGELFF. CDR3 sequence (DNA): TGTGCCAGCAGCTTATCAAGGGACGGCTCGAACACCGGGGAGCTGTTTTTT.

V and J are TRBV7-9 and TRBJ1-1, with 11 bases lining up with TRBD1. V lost 4 bases, J lost 1 base, and 14 bases stayed unmatched. This CDR3 comprises 19 residues. Germline V gene data show CDR1 as SEHNR and CDR2 as FQNEAQ (reference sequence). The CDR3 spells CASSSKPGQGGVRNTEAFF. The CDR3 coding sequence is TGTGCCAGCAGCTCAAAACCGGGACAGGGGGGGGTGAGGAACACTGAAGCTTTCTTT.

V is TRBV30 and J is TRBJ2-1; D is uncertain. Deletions cut 2 bases from V and 0 bases from J, with 14 bases between. Germline CDR1 GTSNPN, CDR2 SVGIG (reference sequence). The CDR3 is 16 residues long. The CDR3 region is CAWSIVAISSYNEQFF. DNA for the CDR3: TGTGCCTGGAGTATTGTGGCTATTAGCTCCTACAATGAGCAGTTCTTC.

The chain recombines TRBV28 with TRBJ2-1, with TRBD2 matching over 7 bases. Trimming at V came to 2 bases and at J to 3 bases, leaving 4 bases not matched to a gene. Germline CDR1 and CDR2: MDHEN and SYDVKM. CDR3 length: 15 amino acids. The CDR3 sequence is CASSLGGGGYNEQFF. In DNA form, the CDR3 reads TGTGCCAGCAGTTTAGGTGGGGGGGGCTACAATGAGCAGTTCTTC.

The chain combines TRBV9 with TRBJ1-3, with 9 bases matching TRBD1. This CDR3 comprises 15 residues. CDR1 SGDLS and CDR2 YYNGEE come from the germline V gene. Trimming at V came to 2 bases and at J to 2 bases, leaving 2 bases not matched to a gene. CDR3 sequence: CASSVTGGAGNTIYF. The CDR3 nucleotides are TGTGCCAGCAGCGTTACAGGGGGCGCTGGAAACACCATATATTTT.

CDR3 amino acids: CASSLQGRPGLADQPQHF. CDR3 coding DNA: TGTGCCAGCAGCTTACAGGGGCGCCCTGGTTTAGCTGATCAGCCCCAGCATTTT. This sequence joins TRBV7-9 and TRBJ1-5; perhaps TRBD1 as D (6 bases). Trimming stripped 2 bases from V and 5 bases from J, with 22 bases between. The CDR3 consists of 18 residues. The V gene's germline CDR1 is SEHNR and CDR2 FQNEAQ (reference sequence).

This clonotype was counted a few times. CDR3 sequence: CASGRQDYEQYF. CDR3 DNA: TGCGCCAGCGGGAGACAGGACTACGAGCAGTACTTC. The chain couples TRBV10-2 to TRBJ2-7; perhaps TRBD1 as D (6 bases). CDR1 and CDR2 (germline): WSHSY, SAAADI. The CDR3 covers 12 residues. The ends were cut back, 8 bases at V and 3 bases at J, with 11 bases in the middle.

The chain employs TRBV19 and TRBJ2-1, with 7 positions matching TRBD2. The V gene end was trimmed by 3 bases and the J gene end by 9 bases; junction bases not matched to a gene: 8. Looked up from germline, CDR1 is LNHDA and CDR2 is SQIVND (reference sequence). The CDR3 loop spans 14 amino acids. CDR3 protein: CASSMASGSTEQFF. CDR3 DNA sequence: TGTGCCAGTAGTATGGCTAGCGGCAGTACTGAGCAGTTCTTC. The variable domain in full, with the rest retrieved from reference TRBV19 and TRBJ2-1, is DGGITQSPKYLFRKEGQNVTLSCEQNLNHDAMYWYRQDPGQGLRLIYYSQIVNDFQKGDIAEGYSVSREKKESFPLTVTSAQKNPTAFYLCASSMASGSTEQFFGPGTRLTVL.

This clonotype showed up just a few times. V is TRBV7-2 and J is TRBJ1-3; 8 bases line up with TRBD1. Germline V gives CDR1 SGHTA, CDR2 FQGNSA. The CDR3 is made up of 15 amino acids. V shed 4 bases, J shed 4 bases, and the junction held 6 bases outside the gene matches. CDR3 sequence: CASSSYTGGGNTIYF. The CDR3 nucleotides read TGTGCCAGCAGCTCCTATACAGGGGGGGGAAACACCATATATTTT.

This clonotype was seen a few times. The chain recombines TRBV28 with TRBJ1-1; the match to TRBD1 covers 7 bases. Germline values: CDR1 MDHEN, CDR2 SYDVKM. The CDR3 extends over 14 amino acids. V shed 5 bases and J 1 base; nucleotides not matched to a gene: 4. Here the CDR3 reads CASSPQGENTEAFF. CDR3 bases: TGTGCCAGCAGTCCTCAGGGGGAGAACACTGAAGCTTTCTTT.

This clonotype was found many times. The J gene is TRBJ1-6, the V gene TRBV20-1, with a weak D call TRBD1 (6 bases). The V gene's germline CDR1 is DFQATT and CDR2 SNEGSKA (reference sequence). Trimming pared 7 bases from V and 7 bases from J, leaving 14 bases between. The CDR3 totals 13 residues. The CDR3 coding sequence is TGCAGTGTTCGGGGGCTGGGAAATTCACCCCTCCACTTT. Translation gives CSVRGLGNSPLHF.

This chain uses TRBV19 with TRBJ1-1; D is undetermined. The V end lost 5 bases, the J end lost 0 bases, and 13 bases lay between the germline ends. Germline V CDR1 and CDR2: LNHDA, SQIVND (reference sequence). This CDR3 has 15 residues. CDR3: CASSAHSLMNTEAFF. The CDR3 DNA reads as TGTGCCAGTAGTGCTCACAGCCTTATGAACACTGAAGCTTTCTTT.

This clonotype was recorded only once. The chain carries TRBV4-1 and TRBJ1-2; D may be TRBD1 (5 bases). Looked up from germline, CDR1 is MGHRA and CDR2 is YSYEKL. The CDR3 has 15 amino acids. Trimming left V 1 base short and J 4 bases short, with 13 bases between. In DNA form, the CDR3 reads TGCGCCAGCAGCCAAGGTCGGCTGGGGGTCTATGGCTACACCTTC. Translating gives CASSQGRLGVYGYTF.

In its sample, this clonotype was seen many times. The chain uses TRBV28 and TRBJ1-1; 7 positions match TRBD1. CDR1 MDHEN and CDR2 SYDVKM come from the germline V gene. This CDR3 is 14 amino acids long. With 9 bases clipped from V and 5 bases from J, the junction kept 12 bases outside the gene matches. As DNA, the CDR3 is TGTGCCAGTTCCTTAACAGGGGCTGGGACTGAAGCTTTCTTT. This gives the protein CASSLTGAGTEAFF.

The chain uses TRBV6-1 and TRBJ1-5; unclear D gene. V dropped 8 bases and J dropped 7 bases, with 15 bases sitting between them. The CDR3 covers 13 residues. CDR1 is MNHNS and CDR2 is SASEGT in the germline V gene. CDR3 protein: CASRDIRGQPQHF. In nucleotides, the CDR3 is TGTGCCAGCCGGGATATTCGCGGACAGCCCCAGCATTTT.

This clonotype was observed a few times. The chain employs TRBV28 and TRBJ2-2; possibly TRBD2 for D (5 bases). V dropped 3 bases and J dropped 6 bases, with 14 bases sitting between them. The CDR3 length is 15 residues. The germline gives CDR1 MDHEN, CDR2 SYDVKM. The DNA for the CDR3 is TGTGCCAGCAGTTTCCCGGGGATTGGCCCCGGGGAGCTGTTTTTT. It codes for CASSFPGIGPGELFF.

This clonotype was detected a few times. V and J are TRBV6-1 and TRBJ1-2; D not resolved. The V gene lost 9 bases and the J gene lost 13 bases, with 12 bases spanning the gap. CDR1 is MNHNS, CDR2 SASEGT, per germline. The CDR3 runs to 9 residues. The CDR3 sequence is CASGTEATF. The CDR3 bases are TGTGCCAGTGGTACGGAGGCCACCTTC.

This clonotype came up many times. This chain connects TRBV27 to TRBJ2-5; D might be TRBD1 or TRBD2, each matching 6 bases. This CDR3 has 16 residues. V was clipped by 5 bases and J by 5 bases, with 21 bases between them. Germline CDR1 is MNHEY and CDR2 is SMNVEV (reference sequence). The DNA of the CDR3 is TGTGCCAGCAGTCGAACAGGGCAGGTCCGGGGGGAGACCCAGTACTTC. Its protein product is CASSRTGQVRGETQYF.

This clonotype was seen many times. The chain combines TRBV12-3 or TRBV12-4 with TRBJ1-2, with unresolved D. The CDR3 extends over 13 amino acids. Trimming took 4 bases from V and 3 from J, leaving 9 bases between them. In nucleotides, the CDR3 is TGTGCCAGCAGTTCTGCGGGAGACTATGGCTACACCTTC. Protein product: CASSSAGDYGYTF.